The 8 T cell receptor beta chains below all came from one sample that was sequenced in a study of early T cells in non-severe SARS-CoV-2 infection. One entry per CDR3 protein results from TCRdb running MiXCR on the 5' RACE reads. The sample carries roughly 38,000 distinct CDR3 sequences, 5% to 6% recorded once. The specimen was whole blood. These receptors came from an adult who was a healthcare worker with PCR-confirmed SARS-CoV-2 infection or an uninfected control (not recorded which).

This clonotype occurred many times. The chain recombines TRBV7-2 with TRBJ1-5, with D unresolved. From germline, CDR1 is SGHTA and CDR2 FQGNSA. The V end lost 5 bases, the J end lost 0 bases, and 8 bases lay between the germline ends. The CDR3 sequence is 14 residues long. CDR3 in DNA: TGTGCCAGCAGCCAAGAATATAGCAATCAGCCCCAGCATTTT. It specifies CASSQEYSNQPQHF.

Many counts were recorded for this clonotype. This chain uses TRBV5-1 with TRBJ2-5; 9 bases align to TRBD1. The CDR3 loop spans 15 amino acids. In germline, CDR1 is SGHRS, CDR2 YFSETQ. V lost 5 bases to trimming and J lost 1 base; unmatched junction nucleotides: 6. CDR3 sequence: CASSWGTGLQETQYF. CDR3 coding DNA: TGCGCCAGCAGTTGGGGGACAGGGCTCCAAGAGACCCAGTACTTC.

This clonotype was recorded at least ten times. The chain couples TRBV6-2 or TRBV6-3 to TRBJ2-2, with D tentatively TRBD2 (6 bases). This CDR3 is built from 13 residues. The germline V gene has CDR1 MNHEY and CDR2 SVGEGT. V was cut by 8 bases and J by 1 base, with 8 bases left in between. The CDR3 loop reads CASLAENTGELFF. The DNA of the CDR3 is TGTGCCAGCTTAGCGGAGAACACCGGGGAGCTGTTTTTT.

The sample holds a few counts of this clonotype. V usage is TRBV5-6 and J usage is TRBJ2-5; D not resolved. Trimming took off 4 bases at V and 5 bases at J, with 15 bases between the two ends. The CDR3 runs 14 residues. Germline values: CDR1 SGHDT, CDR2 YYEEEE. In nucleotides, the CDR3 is TGTGCCAGCAGCCAAGACCCATTGGGGGAGACCCAGTACTTC. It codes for CASSQDPLGETQYF.

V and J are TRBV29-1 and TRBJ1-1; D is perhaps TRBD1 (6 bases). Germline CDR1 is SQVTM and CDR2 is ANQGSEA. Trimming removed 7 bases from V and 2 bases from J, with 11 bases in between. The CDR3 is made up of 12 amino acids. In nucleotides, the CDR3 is TGCAGCGCACACAGGGATAACACTGAAGCTTTCTTT. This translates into CSAHRDNTEAFF.

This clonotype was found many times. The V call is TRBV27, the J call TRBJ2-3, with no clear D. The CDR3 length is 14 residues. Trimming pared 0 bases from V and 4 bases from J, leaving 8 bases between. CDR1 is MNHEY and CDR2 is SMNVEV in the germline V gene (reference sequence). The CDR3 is CASSLSSGPDTQYF. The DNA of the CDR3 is TGTGCCAGCAGTTTATCATCTGGTCCAGATACGCAGTATTTT.

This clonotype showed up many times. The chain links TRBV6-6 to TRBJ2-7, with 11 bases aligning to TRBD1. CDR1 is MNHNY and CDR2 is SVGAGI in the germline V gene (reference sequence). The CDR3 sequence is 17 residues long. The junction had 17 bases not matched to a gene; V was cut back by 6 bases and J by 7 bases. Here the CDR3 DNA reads TGTGCCAGCAGCCCCTCCGCTTCCGGGACAGGGGGTGTAGAGCAGTACTTC. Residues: CASSPSASGTGGVEQYF.

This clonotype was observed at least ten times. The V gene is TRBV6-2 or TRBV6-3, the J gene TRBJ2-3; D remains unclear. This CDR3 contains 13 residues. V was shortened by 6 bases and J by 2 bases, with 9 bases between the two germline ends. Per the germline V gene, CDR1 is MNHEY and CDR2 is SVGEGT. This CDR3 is CASRRSLTDTQYF. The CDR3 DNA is TGTGCCAGCAGGCGTTCCCTCACAGATACGCAGTATTTT.